What follows is one T cell receptor (beta chain) and its context. Its target is not known. This entry is derived from a study of CD8 T cells in ankylosing spondylitis. Study-wide results and caveats: Ankylosing spondylitis blood appeared to carry a characteristic TCR beta motif of roughly eight highly homologous variants. It was reported that disease-linked clones were significantly enriched in matched ankylosing spondylitis synovial fluid. The disease-linked clones had a CD8+ phenotype and low blood frequencies. In reactive arthritis synovial fluid and blood, some motif variants had been reported before.

Library preparation for TCR beta used quantitative 5'-RACE with molecular barcodes. Each CDR3 protein is one row after TCRdb ran MiXCR on the 5' RACE reads. The repertoire holds 650,000 to 800,000 distinct CDR3 sequences, under 20% seen once, with under 20% in the top ten. This clonotype was obtained from a male donor with ankylosing spondylitis. Sequencing used blood, either unsorted or a sorted T cell fraction (not recorded which).

The CDR3 here is CASSPFGTGSTYEQYF. Here the CDR3 DNA reads TGCGCCAGCAGCCCCTTCGGGACAGGGTCCACCTACGAGCAGTACTTC. This chain connects TRBV4-1 to TRBJ2-7; TRBD1 matches at 9 bases. CDR1 and CDR2 (germline): MGHRA, YSYEKL. The ends lost 4 bases at V and 2 bases at J; junction bases unmatched: 9. This CDR3 region has 16 residues.